Sequencing of this TCR beta chain was carried out in a study of T cells in women clearing cervical HPV infection. Study outcomes and limitations: Combining TCR richness with V gene abundances gave approximately 0.8 AUC. Repertoire richness, not evenness, was significantly elevated in CIN3+ cases versus controls.

This table comes from immunoSEQ multiplex PCR, and its TCRdb copy is limited to in-frame clones, with some not included. Its clone listing holds roughly 15,000 clones. Comments on this clone: Antigen: not known. The CDR3 is cut off 3 residues early in the read; its end comes from the germline J gene.

Germline V lookup: CDR1 SGHRS, CDR2 YFSETQ. Trimming left V 6 bases short and J 8 bases short, with 15 bases between. The CDR3 length is 13 residues. This sequence was found in a woman aged 18 to 75 with a cervical HPV16 infection that either progressed to CIN3+ or cleared (not recorded which). This rearrangement joins TRBV5-1 to TRBJ2-1; D gene unclear. Sample: blood buffy coat. CDR3 DNA, as far as it was read: TGCGCCAGCACCGTTCCTCCCTTCGATGAG. Its translation: CASTVPPFDE. The CDR3, in full, reads CASTVPPFDEQFF.